The rows below give T cell receptor beta chains drawn from one sample of a study of blood T cell repertoires in COVID-19. Profiling relied on immunoSEQ multiplex PCR, and the TCRdb table lists in-frame clones only, not all of them. The sample shows 300,000 to 350,000 clones, around 86% of them seen only once. The sequenced sample was peripheral blood. These receptors were obtained from a woman between 45 and 60 years old with COVID-19, enrolled during active disease. CDR3s include the opening cysteine and the closing phenylalanine or tryptophan. A D gene is named only where the DNA matches it firmly. Size is omitted from some rows. Given values are once, few, many or a class for expanded clones.

clone_size	v_call	d_call	j_call	cdr3_nt	cdr3_aa
.	TRBV2	TRBD2	TRBJ2-5	TGTGCCAGCAGCAAACGACTAGCCCAAGAGACCCAGTACTTC	CASSKRLAQETQYF
.	TRBV29-1	.	TRBJ2-1	TGCAGCGTTGAGGTACAACGGGCCTACAATGAGCAGTTCTTC	CSVEVQRAYNEQFF
few	TRBV18	TRBD1	TRBJ1-1	TGTGCCAGCTCACCACAGGGACAGCTGAACACTGAAGCTTTCTTT	CASSPQGQLNTEAFF
.	TRBV11-3	TRBD2	TRBJ2-7	TGTGCCAGCAGCTTTAGGACTAGCGGGAGGGCCACCCCAAACTCCTACGAGCAGTACTTC	CASSFRTSGRATPNSYEQYF
.	TRBV21-1	.	TRBJ2-7	TGTGCCAGCAGCAAAGCCTTACTAGCGGGAGAAATTCCTGACCACTACGAGCAGTACTTC	CASSKALLAGEIPDHYEQYF
.	TRBV29-1	.	TRBJ1-1	TGCAGCGCAAACGGGGGGAAGACTGAAGCTTTCTTT	CSANGGKTEAFF
once	TRBV7-3	TRBD1	TRBJ2-7	TGTGCCAGCAGCTCGTCGGGACAGGGGTACGAGCAGTACTTC	CASSSSGQGYEQYF
few	TRBV30	.	TRBJ1-2	TGTGCCTGGAGTGTTAATGGCTACACCTTC	CAWSVNGYTF
many	TRBV30	.	TRBJ1-4	TGTGCCTGGAGTGTACTTTCTAACTCGCCCGGGAGGCAGGGTGAAAAACTGTTTTTT	CAWSVLSNSPGRQGEKLFF
.	TRBV29-1	.	TRBJ2-1	TGCAGCGGACGGGGTCGGGCAGACAATGAGCAGTTCTTC	CSGRGRADNEQFF
.	TRBV27	TRBD1	TRBJ2-3	TGTGCCAGCAGCTCTCGGACAGGGAGCACAGATACGCAGTATTTT	CASSSRTGSTDTQYF
.	TRBV29-1	TRBD1	TRBJ2-1	TGCAGCGTTGAGGGACAGGGATACTACAATGAGCAGTTCTTC	CSVEGQGYYNEQFF
.	TRBV29-1	TRBD1	TRBJ2-7	TGCAGCGCGCGACCGGGACAGGGGATCAGCGAGCAGTACTTC	CSARPGQGISEQYF
.	TRBV18	TRBD1	TRBJ2-7	TGTGCCAGCTCACCACCCTCTACAGGGGATAGGAACGAGCAGTACTTC	CASSPPSTGDRNEQYF
.	TRBV3-1/TRBV3-2	.	TRBJ1-3	TGTGCCAGCAGCCAAGCACCAGGCGGAAACACCATATATTTT	CASSQAPGGNTIYF
.	TRBV29-1	TRBD2	TRBJ2-5	TGCAGCGTTGGACCGGGAGGAGAGACCCAGTACTTC	CSVGPGGETQYF
.	TRBV30	TRBD1	TRBJ2-7	TGTGCCTGGAGTGGGGGGACAGGGGGCTCCTACGAGCAGTACTTC	CAWSGGTGGSYEQYF
once	TRBV7-6	TRBD1	TRBJ1-1	TGTGCCAGCAGCGCTCAGGGGGGCGGGTACACTGAAGCTTTCTTT	CASSAQGGGYTEAFF
.	TRBV21-1	.	TRBJ2-1	TGTGCCAGCAGCAAGATGGGTCAGCGGGAGACCTACAATGAGCAGTTCTTC	CASSKMGQRETYNEQFF
.	TRBV4-1	TRBD2	TRBJ2-1	TGCGCCAGCAGCCAAGATTGGACTAGCGGGAGGACGCGGCAGTTCTTC	CASSQDWTSGRTRQFF
once	TRBV7-2	.	TRBJ2-1	TGTGCCAGCTCAATTCAGGGATTAAGATTCTACAATGAGCAGTTCTTC	CASSIQGLRFYNEQFF
.	TRBV2	TRBD2	TRBJ2-1	TGTGCCAGCAGTGAAGTGGCGCGGGGACTAGCGGGGTCCAATGAGCAGTTCTTC	CASSEVARGLAGSNEQFF
.	TRBV5-1	.	TRBJ2-7	TGCGCCAGCAGCCTAACAGGGGGGGCCAGCGAGCAGTACTTC	CASSLTGGASEQYF
few	TRBV18	.	TRBJ1-5	TGTGCCAGCTCACCAGCACAGCGCAATCAGCCCCAGCATTTT	CASSPAQRNQPQHF
.	TRBV2	.	TRBJ2-7	TGTGCCAGCAGTGTGTCGCGGTCCTACGAGCAGTACTTC	CASSVSRSYEQYF
.	TRBV30	.	TRBJ1-6	TGTGCCTGGAGCCCCGGTAATTCACCCCTCCACTTT	CAWSPGNSPLHF
.	TRBV7-8	.	TRBJ2-2	TGTGCCAGCAGCTTAAGGAGCGGAACGAACACCGGGGAGCTGTTTTTT	CASSLRSGTNTGELFF
.	TRBV3-1/TRBV3-2	.	TRBJ2-7	TGTGCCAGCAGCCAAAATGAGCGGGCTCCCTACGAGCAGTACTTC	CASSQNERAPYEQYF
.	TRBV6-5	.	TRBJ1-6	TGTGCCAGCACGCAGGGTAATTCACCCCTCCACTTT	CASTQGNSPLHF
.	TRBV6-6	.	TRBJ1-5	TGTGCCAGCAGGTCGGGACATAGCAATCAGCCCCAGCATTTT	CASRSGHSNQPQHF
.	TRBV7-9	.	TRBJ1-1	TGTGCCAGCAGCTCCTGGGGGGGGCGTAGATCGAACACTGAAGCTTTCTTT	CASSSWGGRRSNTEAFF
.	TRBV19	TRBD1	TRBJ1-2	TGTGCCAGTAGTGTCTCGACAGGGGGCGGTTATGGCTACACCTTC	CASSVSTGGGYGYTF
.	TRBV6-2/TRBV6-3	.	TRBJ1-6	TGTGCCAGCAGTCGGGGGGCAGAAAATTCACCCCTCCACTTT	CASSRGAENSPLHF
.	TRBV3-1/TRBV3-2	.	TRBJ1-1	TGTGCCAGCAGCCAAGATTGGACAGAAGCTTTCTTT	CASSQDWTEAFF
once	TRBV30	TRBD2	TRBJ2-7	TGTGCCTGGAGTGTAAGGACTAGCGGAAAATTTTACGAGCAGTACTTC	CAWSVRTSGKFYEQYF
.	TRBV25-1	.	TRBJ2-7	TGTGCCAGCAGTGTGAGGGGGATCTACGAGCAGTACTTC	CASSVRGIYEQYF
.	TRBV18	TRBD2	TRBJ2-6	TGTGCCAGCTCACCCGAGGGGAGGGTTCGTTCTGGGGCCAACGTCCTGACTTTC	CASSPEGRVRSGANVLTF
few	TRBV5-4	.	TRBJ2-7	TGTGCCAGCAGCTTAGATCCTTCAACCGGCGAGCAGTACTTC	CASSLDPSTGEQYF
.	TRBV7-9	TRBD2	TRBJ2-1	TGTGCCAGCAGCATAATAGCGGGAAGTTACAATGAGCAGTTCTTC	CASSIIAGSYNEQFF
.	TRBV4-1	.	TRBJ1-5	TGCGCCAGCAGCCAAGCGCAGTTCCCTCTGGGCAATCAGCCCCAGCATTTT	CASSQAQFPLGNQPQHF
once	TRBV11-2	TRBD2	TRBJ2-7	TGTGCCAGCAGCTCCACAATGACGGGAGGCACATCCTACGAGCAGTACTTC	CASSSTMTGGTSYEQYF
.	TRBV2	.	TRBJ2-7	TGTGCCAGCAGGGACAGCTACGAGCAGTACTTC	CASRDSYEQYF
.	TRBV19	.	TRBJ1-2	TGTGCCAGTAGTCCTTCCCTCGGGAACTATGGCTACACCTTC	CASSPSLGNYGYTF
.	TRBV28	.	TRBJ1-1	TGTGCCAGCAGTTTTCCGGGAGTGAACACTGAAGCTTTCTTT	CASSFPGVNTEAFF
once	TRBV29-1	.	TRBJ1-5	TGCAGCGCCAGCGCAGGGCTTTTGCAGCCCCAGCATTTT	CSASAGLLQPQHF
.	TRBV27	TRBD2	TRBJ2-3	TGTGCCAGCCGGGGCCTCTCCGGGACTAGAAGCACAGATACGCAGTATTTT	CASRGLSGTRSTDTQYF
.	TRBV27	TRBD1	TRBJ2-2	TGTGCCAGCAGTGTACGACAGGGTTTGGACACCGGGGAGCTGTTTTTT	CASSVRQGLDTGELFF
once	TRBV3-1/TRBV3-2	.	TRBJ2-3	TGTGCCAGCAGCCATCAGACTCCAAGGGGGACAGATACGCAGTATTTT	CASSHQTPRGTDTQYF
.	TRBV18	.	TRBJ1-1	TGTGCCAGCTCACCAGGGGGCAACACTGAAGCTTTCTTT	CASSPGGNTEAFF